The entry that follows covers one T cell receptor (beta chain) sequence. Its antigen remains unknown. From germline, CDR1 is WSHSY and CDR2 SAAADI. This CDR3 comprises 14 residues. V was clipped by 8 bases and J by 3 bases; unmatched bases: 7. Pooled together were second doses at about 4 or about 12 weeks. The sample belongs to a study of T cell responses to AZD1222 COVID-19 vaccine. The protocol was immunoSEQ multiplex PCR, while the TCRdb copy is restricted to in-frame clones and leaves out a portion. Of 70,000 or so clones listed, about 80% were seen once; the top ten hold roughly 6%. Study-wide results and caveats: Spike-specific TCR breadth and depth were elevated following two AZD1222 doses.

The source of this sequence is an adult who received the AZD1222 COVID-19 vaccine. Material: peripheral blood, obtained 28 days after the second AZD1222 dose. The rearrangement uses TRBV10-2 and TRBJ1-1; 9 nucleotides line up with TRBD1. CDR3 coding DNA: TGCGCCAGCCGCCTAACAGGGGGCTACACTGAAGCTTTCTTT. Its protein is CASRLTGGYTEAFF.